This TCR beta chain was sequenced in a study of OX40 agonist ivuxolimab in advanced cancers. Study-wide context: Ivuxolimab was a fully human IgG2 agonistic monoclonal antibody targeting the costimulatory receptor OX40 (CD134). Three dose-escalation patients achieved partial responses, one with hepatocellular carcinoma and two with cutaneous melanoma. In the dose-escalation cohort, roughly four fifths of patients were male, and the mean age was approximately 64 years, with a range of roughly 23 to 85. The paper describes the monotherapy dose-escalation part (N ≈ 52 patients) of the phase I trial of ivuxolimab. Patients were allowed to have had prior anti-PD-1, anti-PD-L1 or anti-CTLA-4 therapy, and approximately 40% of the dose-escalation patients had been treated with checkpoint inhibitors. Intravenous ivuxolimab was administered to patients every 2 weeks at six dose levels: 0.01, 0.1, 0.3, 1.5, 3 and 10 mg/kg. Of the approximately 50 patients in dose escalation, about 20 had hepatocellular carcinoma, some 15 had melanoma, 9 had renal cell carcinoma and 9 had head and neck cancer. The purpose of peripheral TCRbeta sequencing was to test whether ivuxolimab changed TCR sequence diversity and led to clonal T-cell expansion.

Note on this clone: Its binding antigen is unknown. No per-base quality is available; no much larger clone lies one base away.

Study-wide findings and limitations: Low levels of normalized T-cell clonal expansion were also seen in some patients who did not respond. Which antigens the clonally expanded peripheral T cells were specific for was not determined. After ivuxolimab, expanded clones were on average more numerous among CD8+ T cells than among CD4+ T cells. In partial responders in the 0.1-3.0 mg/kg groups, normalized peripheral clonal expansion was found to be among the lowest, especially among CD8+ T cells. At doses of 0.1 to 3.0 mg/kg, clonal expansion of both CD4+ and CD8+ T cells in blood was seen between baseline and week 6.

At the junction V is shortened by 6 bases and J by 2 bases, with 17 bases in between. The CDR3 starts with the cysteine, ends with the phenylalanine, and has 15 residues. This entry keeps only the CDR3 DNA: 45 bases, framed from base 1. The germline V gene yields MNHEY for CDR1 and SVGAGI for CDR2. The trial excluded patients who had a history of autoimmune disease or were on systemic immunosuppression. In every dose cohort, peripheral blood was drawn for TCR sequencing at baseline, cycle 4 day 1, and cycle 7 day 1. Samples were obtained from an open-label, multicenter, first-in-human phase I dose-escalation trial of ivuxolimab. Adults with locally advanced or metastatic head and neck squamous cell, hepatocellular, melanoma or renal cell carcinoma were enrolled in the trial. Before TCR sequencing, CD4+ T cells and CD8+ T cells from peripheral blood were sorted into separate populations. To sequence the TCRbeta CDR3 region, genomic DNA was isolated from the sorted cells. The immunoSEQ Assay was used for sequencing of TCRbeta CDR3 regions. TCRdb took this table from immuneACCESS and kept in-frame rearrangements with V and J called. Such tables lack part of the clones; where checked against another copy, unresolved V genes explain under half of the gap, and the rest is unexplained. This sample holds approximately 57,000 clones; 88% were observed only once. The ten most abundant clones make up over 3% of the sample.

The receptor comes from an adult with an advanced solid tumor such as melanoma, head and neck, liver or kidney cancer. Specimen: CD4+ or CD8+ T cells sorted from blood, collected in a trial of the OX40 agonist ivuxolimab. Recombination joined TRBV6-5 with TRBJ2-7, and possibly TRBD1, on 8 matching bases. The DNA sequence is as follows: TGTGCCAGCAGCTCCCTACAGGGGGGGCCCTACGAGCAGTACTTC. This encodes CASSSLQGGPYEQYF.